The next 23 T cell receptor beta chains were all read from a single sample in a study of regulatory T cells in long-lasting Graves disease. Time point denoted: newly diagnosed GD, antithyroid drugs for less than 3 months. The TCR library used RNA extracted from PBMCs. iRepertoire HTBI primers and Arm-PCR of CDR3 regions built TCR beta libraries. TCRdb reprocessed the multiplex PCR reads with MiXCR, giving one entry per CDR3 protein. The sample carries around 320,000 distinct CDR3 sequences, 16% recorded once. The same sample was also used in a study of T cells in Graves' hyperthyroidism and ophthalmopathy.

The source was peripheral blood mononuclear cells (PBMCs), collected at new diagnosis, from a patient treated with antithyroid drugs. The source is a man in his forties with Graves disease.

This clonotype showed up many times. The chain carries TRBV2 and TRBJ2-2; 9 bases match TRBD1. Germline trimming cut 10 bases from V and 4 bases from J; bases unmatched to any gene: 7. Per the germline V gene, CDR1 is SNHLY and CDR2 is FYNNEI. The CDR3 contains 14 residues. CDR3 loop: CAKKDRGGTGELFF. For the CDR3, the DNA is TGTGCCAAAAAGGACAGGGGAGGCACCGGGGAGCTGTTTTTT.

The sample holds many counts of this clonotype. The rearrangement uses TRBV28 and TRBJ1-5; possible D gene TRBD1, 5 bases. There are 14 residues in the CDR3. V was trimmed by 6 bases and J by 5 bases, leaving 14 bases between them. CDR1 and CDR2 from the germline V gene are MDHEN and SYDVKM. The DNA for the CDR3 is TGTGCCAGCAGGTGGGACGGAAACTATCAGCCCCAGCATTTT. Its protein is CASRWDGNYQPQHF.

This clonotype was seen ten or more times. The J gene is TRBJ2-5, the V gene TRBV7-2, with 7 bases lining up with TRBD1. Germline V gene data show CDR1 as SGHTA and CDR2 as FQGNSA. The V segment lost 5 bases and the J segment 7 bases; nucleotides outside the gene matches: 10. The length of the CDR3 is 14 residues. The CDR3 here is CASSIQGFAGTQYF. As DNA, the CDR3 is TGTGCCAGCAGCATACAGGGGTTTGCAGGGACCCAGTACTTC.

The genes are TRBV15 and TRBJ2-5, with D maybe TRBD1 (5 bases). V was trimmed by 0 bases and J by 2 bases, leaving 10 bases between them. This CDR3 has 15 amino acids. Germline V CDR1 and CDR2: LNHNV, YYDKDF (reference sequence). The chain's CDR3 is CATSRDRTPQETQYF. Written as DNA, the CDR3 is TGTGCCACCAGCAGAGATCGGACACCTCAAGAGACCCAGTACTTC.

J is TRBJ2-1 and V is TRBV11-2, with a possible D match to TRBD2 (5 bases). The germline CDR1 and CDR2 sequences are SGHAT and FQNNGV. The CDR3 is made up of 19 amino acids. The V and J ends lost 1 base and 0 bases respectively, with 19 bases between them. Here the CDR3 reads CASSLARAVTTSSYNEQFF. DNA for the CDR3: TGTGCCAGCAGCTTAGCTCGAGCGGTGACCACGAGCTCCTACAATGAGCAGTTCTTC.

This clonotype was picked up many times. The chain carries TRBV10-3 and TRBJ2-7, with 8 bases matching TRBD1. The J segment lost 1 base and the V segment lost 8 bases, leaving 10 bases of the junction unmatched. The germline CDR1 and CDR2 sequences are ENHRY and SYGVKD. The CDR3 is 15 amino acids. CDR3 DNA sequence: TGTGCCATCGGATCGGACAGGGATTTTTCCTACGAGCAGTACTTC. It is translated as CAIGSDRDFSYEQYF.

The chain recombines TRBV29-1 with TRBJ2-1, with D possibly TRBD2 on 7 matching bases. CDR3 length: 16 amino acids. The germline V gene encodes CDR1 SQVTM and CDR2 ANQGSEA. With 7 bases removed from V and 6 bases from J, the gap between germline ends came to 25 bases. CDR3 DNA: TGCAGCGCCGCTAGGGATTTCGGGGGGCCTCTCAATGAGCAGTTCTTC. It yields the protein CSAARDFGGPLNEQFF.

The chain couples TRBV6-1 to TRBJ1-4; TRBD1 might be the D (6 bases). The germline CDR1 and CDR2 sequences are MNHNS and SASEGT. V lost 6 bases and J 8 bases, leaving 16 bases between the germline ends. CDR3 size: 14 residues. The DNA for the CDR3 is TGTGCCAGCAGCGCCAGGGGATTTCGGGAAAAACTGTTTTTT. Translating it yields CASSARGFREKLFF.

This clonotype was seen many times. The genes are TRBV6-1 and TRBJ1-2, with 8 nucleotides matching TRBD1. The J segment lost 8 bases and the V segment lost 6 bases, leaving 2 bases of the junction unmatched. This CDR3 is 11 amino acids long. In germline, CDR1 is MNHNS, CDR2 SASEGT. For the CDR3, the DNA is TGTGCCAGCAGGACAGGGGACGGCTACACCTTC. It translates to CASRTGDGYTF.

This clonotype was seen at least ten times. The chain uses TRBV2 and TRBJ2-5; 11 positions agree with TRBD2. Germline CDR1 reads SNHLY; CDR2 reads FYNNEI. The CDR3 contains 16 residues. Losses at the gene ends were 4 bases for V and 2 bases for J; bases not matched to a gene: 6. This chain's CDR3 is CASSGTTSGAQETQYF. CDR3 in DNA: TGTGCCAGCAGTGGTACGACTAGCGGGGCTCAAGAGACCCAGTACTTC.

The sample holds many counts of this clonotype. The chain couples TRBV6-5 to TRBJ1-1; D is unclear. This CDR3 is 14 amino acids long. Trimming cost V 0 bases and J 6 bases, with 11 bases left between them. Germline CDR1 and CDR2: MNHEY and SVGAGI. The CDR3: CASSYSNRRAEAFF. CDR3 nucleotides: TGTGCCAGCAGTTACTCTAACCGACGCGCTGAAGCTTTCTTT.

Ten or more counts support this clonotype. The V and J genes are TRBV18 and TRBJ1-5, with TRBD1 identical over 9 bases. Trimming cost V 1 base and J 8 bases; bases outside gene matches: 3. The germline CDR1 and CDR2 sequences are KGHSH and LQKENI. The CDR3 covers 14 residues. In DNA, the CDR3 is TGTGCCAGCTCACCACTACAGGGGGCAGAGCCCCAGCATTTT. This codes for CASSPLQGAEPQHF.

This clonotype was found many times. The chain employs TRBV2 and TRBJ1-1, with D maybe TRBD1 (5 bases). CDR1 and CDR2 (germline): SNHLY, FYNNEI. The CDR3 consists of 16 residues. V was cut by 3 bases and J by 3 bases, with 17 bases left in between. The CDR3 loop reads CASSDGGVWGDTEAFF. DNA of the CDR3: TGTGCCAGCAGTGATGGGGGGGTCTGGGGAGACACTGAAGCTTTCTTT.

This clonotype was recorded many times. The rearrangement links TRBV11-3 to TRBJ1-1; possibly TRBD1 for D (5 bases). The germline V and J ends were trimmed by 3 bases and 6 bases, with 11 bases remaining between them. This CDR3 is built from 13 residues. CDR1 is SGHNT, CDR2 YENEEA, per germline. The CDR3 nucleotides read TGTGCCAGCAGCTTGAGCAGGGAGGCTGAAGCTTTCTTT. This codes for CASSLSREAEAFF.

This clonotype occurred a few times. The gene calls are TRBV25-1 and TRBJ1-2, with D possibly TRBD1 on 5 matching bases. The CDR3 length is 14 residues. Germline CDR1 reads MGHDK; CDR2 reads SYGVNS. V gave up 2 bases and J gave up 4 bases, with 11 bases separating them. The CDR3 loop is CASSEGGRFYGYTF. In nucleotides, the CDR3 is TGTGCCAGCAGTGAAGGGGGACGGTTCTATGGCTACACCTTC.

This rearrangement joins TRBV4-2 to TRBJ2-2, with 10 nucleotides matching TRBD1. Per germline, CDR1 LGHNA and CDR2 YNFKEQ. The V segment lost 2 bases and the J segment 4 bases; nucleotides outside the gene matches: 4. The CDR3 runs to 16 residues. This chain's CDR3 is CASSQQDRGSTGELFF. In DNA form, the CDR3 reads TGTGCCAGCAGCCAACAGGACAGGGGGAGCACCGGGGAGCTGTTTTTT.

The table lists this clonotype with many counts. The chain couples TRBV18 to TRBJ1-1; 9 nucleotides agree with TRBD1. There are 15 residues in the CDR3. Trimming removed 5 bases from V and 5 bases from J; junction bases left unmatched: 9. Germline CDR1 and CDR2: KGHSH and LQKENI. Here the CDR3 reads CASSSGTGRYTEAFF. The CDR3 region has the DNA TGTGCCAGCTCATCGGGGACAGGGAGGTATACTGAAGCTTTCTTT.

This clonotype was observed a handful of times. J is TRBJ1-1 and V is TRBV18; TRBD1 might be the D (6 bases). V lost 3 bases and J 0 bases, leaving 11 bases between the germline ends. Germline loops: CDR1 KGHSH, CDR2 LQKENI. There are 15 residues in the CDR3. CDR3 sequence (DNA): TGTGCCAGCTCACCCGGACAGTTTATGAACACTGAAGCTTTCTTT. Its translation: CASSPGQFMNTEAFF.

The rearrangement uses TRBV12-3 or TRBV12-4 and TRBJ2-2; D might be TRBD2 (5 bases). CDR3 length: 13 amino acids. Trimming pared 5 bases from V and 6 bases from J, leaving 10 bases between. CDR3 DNA sequence: TGTGCCAGCAGTGTACGAGGGTCCGGGGAGCTGTTTTTT. It specifies CASSVRGSGELFF.

There are a few counts of this clonotype. The chain recombines TRBV4-2 with TRBJ1-4; 7 bases align to TRBD1. Trimming cost V 1 base and J 8 bases; bases outside gene matches: 7. The CDR3 length is 15 residues. Germline V CDR1 and CDR2: LGHNA, YNFKEQ. The CDR3 region is CASSQGGTVGEKLFF. DNA of the CDR3: TGTGCCAGCAGCCAAGGGGGGACAGTTGGGGAAAAACTGTTTTTT.

This sequence joins TRBV25-1 and TRBJ2-5; no firm D call. V lost 1 base and J lost 4, with 10 bases in between. The length of the CDR3 is 14 residues. Germline-derived CDR1 and CDR2 are MGHDK and SYGVNS. The CDR3 coding sequence is TGTGCCAGCAGTGAATTTCAGATGGGAGAGACCCAGTACTTC. Translated: CASSEFQMGETQYF.

The chain couples TRBV29-1 to TRBJ2-3; 13 nucleotides align to TRBD2. The CDR3 spans 17 residues. With 7 bases clipped from V and 0 bases from J, the junction kept 10 bases outside the gene matches. CDR1 and CDR2 (germline): SQVTM, ANQGSEA. CDR3 DNA sequence: TGCAGCGCCGAAAGACTAGCGGGGGGACTTAGCACAGATACGCAGTATTTT. This translates into CSAERLAGGLSTDTQYF.

The table lists this clonotype with a few counts. J is TRBJ2-2 and V is TRBV18, with D perhaps being TRBD1 or TRBD2 (6 bases each). V shed 3 bases and J shed 1 base, with 15 bases lying between them. The CDR3 extends over 17 amino acids. Looked up from germline, CDR1 is KGHSH and CDR2 is LQKENI. The CDR3 nucleotides read TGTGCCAGCTCACCTCCGGGGGCGGCCGGGAACACCGGGGAGCTGTTTTTT. Its translation: CASSPPGAAGNTGELFF.